This T cell receptor beta chain was profiled in a study of shared T cell receptors in the human thymus. Here immunoSEQ multiplex PCR was the method, and the copy in TCRdb shows in-frame clones only, minus some. The repertoire holds roughly 710,000 clones, with approximately 83% as singletons. This CDR3 region has 17 residues. V lost 5 bases and J 0 bases, leaving 17 bases between the germline ends. In germline, CDR1 is LNHDA, CDR2 SQIVND (reference sequence). This sample also appeared in a second study, on human thymus T cells. That investigation notes: Donors were healthy Finnish infants having corrective surgery for congenital heart defects. Resections obtained during corrective heart surgery supplied the thymus tissue. An apparent bias in V and J gene usage was seen in thymic and blood repertoires. Unrelated people showed highly overlapping thymic repertoires, related research reported.

J is TRBJ1-5 and V is TRBV19; D is possibly TRBD1 (5 bases). The TCR comes from a girl under two years old with a congenital heart defect. The sample consisted of thymocytes. CDR3 residues: CASSWGADTYSNQPQHF. The CDR3 bases are TGTGCCAGTAGTTGGGGTGCGGACACTTATAGCAATCAGCCCCAGCATTTT. The full variable domain, with the rest looked up from reference TRBV19 and TRBJ1-5, is DGGITQSPKYLFRKEGQNVTLSCEQNLNHDAMYWYRQDPGQGLRLIYYSQIVNDFQKGDIAEGYSVSREKKESFPLTVTSAQKNPTAFYLCASSWGADTYSNQPQHFGDGTRLSIL.